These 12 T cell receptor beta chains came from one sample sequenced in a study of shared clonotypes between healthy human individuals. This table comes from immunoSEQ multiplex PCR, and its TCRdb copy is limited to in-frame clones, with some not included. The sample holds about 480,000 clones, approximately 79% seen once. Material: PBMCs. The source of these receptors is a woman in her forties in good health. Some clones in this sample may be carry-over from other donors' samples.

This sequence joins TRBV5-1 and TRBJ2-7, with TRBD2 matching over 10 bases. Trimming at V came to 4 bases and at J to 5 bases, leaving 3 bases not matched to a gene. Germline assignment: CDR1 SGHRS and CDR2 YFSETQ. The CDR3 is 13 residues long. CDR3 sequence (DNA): TGCGCCAGCAGCCCCGGGACTAGCGACGAGCAGTACTTC. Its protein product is CASSPGTSDEQYF.

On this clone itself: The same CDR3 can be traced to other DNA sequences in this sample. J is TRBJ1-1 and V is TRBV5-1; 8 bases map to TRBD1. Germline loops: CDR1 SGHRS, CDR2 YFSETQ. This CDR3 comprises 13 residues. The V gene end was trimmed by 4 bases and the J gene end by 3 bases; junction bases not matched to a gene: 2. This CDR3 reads CASSPTGDTEAFF. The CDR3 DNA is TGCGCCAGCAGCCCGACAGGGGACACTGAAGCTTTCTTT.

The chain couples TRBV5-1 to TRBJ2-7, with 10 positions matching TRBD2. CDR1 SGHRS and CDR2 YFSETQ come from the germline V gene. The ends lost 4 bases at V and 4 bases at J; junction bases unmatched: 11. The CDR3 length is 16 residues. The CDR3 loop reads CASSPGGLAGGYEQYF. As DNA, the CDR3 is TGCGCCAGCAGCCCCGGAGGCTTAGCGGGAGGTTACGAGCAGTACTTC. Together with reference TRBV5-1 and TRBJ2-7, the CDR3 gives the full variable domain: KAGVTQTPRYLIKTRGQQVTLSCSPISGHRSVSWYQQTPGQGLQFLFEYFSETQRNKGNFPGRFSGRQFSNSRSEMNVSTLELGDSALYLCASSPGGLAGGYEQYFGPGTRLTVT.

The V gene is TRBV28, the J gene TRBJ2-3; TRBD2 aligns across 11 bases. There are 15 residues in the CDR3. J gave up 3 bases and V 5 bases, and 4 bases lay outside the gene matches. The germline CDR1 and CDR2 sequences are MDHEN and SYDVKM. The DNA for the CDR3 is TGTGCCAGCAGTGTAGCGGGAGGGCCGACAGATACGCAGTATTTT. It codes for CASSVAGGPTDTQYF.

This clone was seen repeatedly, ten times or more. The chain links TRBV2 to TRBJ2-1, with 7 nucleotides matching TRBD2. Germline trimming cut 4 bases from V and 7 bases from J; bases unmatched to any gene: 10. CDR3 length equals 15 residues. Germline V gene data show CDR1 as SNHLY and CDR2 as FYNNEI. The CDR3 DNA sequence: TGTGCCAGCAGTGGGGGTAGCGGGTTCGCGAATGAGCAGTTCTTC. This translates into CASSGGSGFANEQFF.

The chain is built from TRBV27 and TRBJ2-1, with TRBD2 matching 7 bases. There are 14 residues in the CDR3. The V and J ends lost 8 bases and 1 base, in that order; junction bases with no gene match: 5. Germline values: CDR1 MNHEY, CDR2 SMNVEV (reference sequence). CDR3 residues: CASALAPSYNEQFF. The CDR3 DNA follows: TGTGCCAGCGCACTAGCGCCTTCCTACAATGAGCAGTTCTTC.

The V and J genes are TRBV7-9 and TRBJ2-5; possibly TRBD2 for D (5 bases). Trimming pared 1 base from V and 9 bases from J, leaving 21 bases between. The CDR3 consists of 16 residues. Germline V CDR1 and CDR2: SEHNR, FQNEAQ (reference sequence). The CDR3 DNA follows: TGTGCCAGCAGCTTAGACCGTTGGCAGAGGGCTCCGGCCCAGTACTTC. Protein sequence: CASSLDRWQRAPAQYF.

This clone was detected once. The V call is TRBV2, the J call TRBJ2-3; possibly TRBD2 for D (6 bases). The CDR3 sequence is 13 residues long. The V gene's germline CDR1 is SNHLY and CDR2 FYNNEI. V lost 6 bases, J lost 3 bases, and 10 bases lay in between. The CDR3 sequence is CASRGGRTDTQYF. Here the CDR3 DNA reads TGTGCCAGCAGGGGGGGTAGAACAGATACGCAGTATTTT.

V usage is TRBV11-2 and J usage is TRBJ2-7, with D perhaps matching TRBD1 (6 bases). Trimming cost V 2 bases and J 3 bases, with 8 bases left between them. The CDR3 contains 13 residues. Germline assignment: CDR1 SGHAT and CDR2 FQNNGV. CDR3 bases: TGTGCCAGCAGCTTAAACAGGGACTACGAGCAGTACTTC. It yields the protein CASSLNRDYEQYF.

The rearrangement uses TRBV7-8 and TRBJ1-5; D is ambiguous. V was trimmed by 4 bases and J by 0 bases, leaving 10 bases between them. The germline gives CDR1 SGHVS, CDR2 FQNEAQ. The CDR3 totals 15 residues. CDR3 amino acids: CASSSGRHSNQPQHF. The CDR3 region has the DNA TGTGCCAGCAGCTCCGGACGGCATAGCAATCAGCCCCAGCATTTT.

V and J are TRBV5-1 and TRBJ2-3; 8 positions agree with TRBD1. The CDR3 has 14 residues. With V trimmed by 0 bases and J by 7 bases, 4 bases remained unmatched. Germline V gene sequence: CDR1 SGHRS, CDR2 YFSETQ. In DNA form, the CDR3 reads TGCGCCAGCAGCTTGGCGGACAGGGCCTATACGCAGTATTTT. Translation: CASSLADRAYTQYF.

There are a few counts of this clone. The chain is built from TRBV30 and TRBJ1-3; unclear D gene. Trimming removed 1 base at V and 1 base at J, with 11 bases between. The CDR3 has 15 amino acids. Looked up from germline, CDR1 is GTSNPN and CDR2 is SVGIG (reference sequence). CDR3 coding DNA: TGTGCCTGGAGTGACGGCAGCGGGTCTGGAAACACCATATATTTT. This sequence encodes CAWSDGSGSGNTIYF.